This T cell receptor (beta chain) comes out of a study of memory CD4+ T cells and cytomegalovirus serostatus. This CDR3 comprises 15 residues. Per the germline V gene, CDR1 is SEHNR and CDR2 is FQNEAQ (reference sequence). The V end was cut by 7 bases, the J end by 1 base, with 13 bases between. This clone showed up just a few times. Antigen: not known. Findings of the study overall: Of 164 reported CMV TCRbeta sequences, around 63 were found in memory CD4+ repertoires.

The sort gate was single viable CD3+CD4+CD8-CD45RO+ cells for memory CD4+ T cells. The table came from immunoSEQ multiplex PCR; TCRdb's copy has only in-frame clones and leaves some out. The repertoire holds approximately 61,000 clones, 60% to 85% seen once, with around 0.53% in the top ten. The V and J genes are TRBV7-9 and TRBJ2-2; no definite D call. This TCR derives from an adult in good health and CMV-seronegative. Some clones in this sample may be carry-over from other donors' samples. Sequenced: memory CD4+ T cells from blood. CDR3 in amino acids: CASISFYKNTGELFF. The CDR3 nucleotides are TGTGCCAGCATCTCATTTTACAAGAACACCGGGGAGCTGTTTTTT.